Sequencing of this TCR beta chain was carried out in a study of shared clonotypes between healthy human individuals (dated by TCRdb to 2020 to 2021). Concerning the study at large: The cohort comprised a couple of women and a few men aged 18 to 49 years. To increase sequencing depth and limit assay-specific biases, TCR repertoire library preparation and sequencing were carried out by different laboratories using diverse techniques. Per donor, leukapheresis produced somewhere between about 0.9 and 10 billion PBMCs. For each donor, CD4 naive and CD4 memory were each run on three plates, CD8 naive on two plates, and CD8 memory on one plate. To estimate repertoire size and how much clonotype sharing occurs between individuals, the study deeply sequenced the blood TCR repertoires of several healthy adults. Results and caveats for the whole study, not just this receptor: Sampling was restricted to blood, and TCR repertoires in tissues likely differ from the TCR repertoires found in blood. The genetic and exposure-history diversity represented was limited by the small number of donors. Pairwise subsampling indicated that sequencing depth was expected to affect the degree of clonotype sharing among donors. Rarefaction of sorted-subset datasets indicated incomplete sequencing despite the large sequencing depth. Higher generation probabilities were observed for clonotypes shared by all four sorted-subset donors than for non-shared clonotypes. Sharing across a few donors was observed for around 5% of naive CD4, less than 4% of naive CD8, about 2.3% of memory CD4, and about 0.4% of memory CD8 clonotypes. Estimated clonotype richness was generally larger for naive than for memory subsets.

Using the deep immunoSEQ assay, multiplex PCR amplified TCR CDR3 regions from genomic DNA. For each cell subset, the extracted genomic DNA was distributed evenly across all wells of several immunoSEQ 96-well plates, and each plate served as one replicate. For sorted subsets, 200 to 250 ng genomic DNA, equal to tens of thousands of T cell genomes, was loaded into each replicate PCR. The purified libraries were quantified using a Qubit 3.0 fluorometer, sized with a Bioanalyzer 2100, and then quantified again using the KAPA Library Quantification kit. Every immunoSEQ 96-well plate was sequenced on a separate single-read 150-cycle Illumina NextSeq 550 flow cell. As for the original processing: Because only junctional sequences without quality scores were contained in the immunoSEQ output, filtering matching that applied to full-length reads could not be performed. Sequences were annotated with PyIR, a Python wrapper for IgBLAST v1.9, using IMGT germline references to assign V/J genes and CDR3. Reads with weak V/J assignments (E-value above 1e-6), missing CDR3, stop codons, out-of-frame junctions, or ambiguous translated residues were removed. V3J clonotypes were defined as sequences sharing the same inferred V gene, J gene, and CDR3 amino acid sequence. The percentage overlap between two repertoires was calculated by dividing the number of shared unique clonotypes by the size of the smaller repertoire. Repertoire richness was assessed with RTK rarefaction, the Chao1 estimator, and Recon v2.1 estimates of unobserved clonotypes. OLGA was used to compute generation probabilities for all TCRbeta clonotypes that the gDNA method yielded from several donors. TCRdb re-hosts the immuneACCESS table, in-frame sequences only. Its copies lack some clones; in the studies checked, an unresolved V gene accounts for under half of them, and the cause for the rest is not known. V and J calls and clone size are given by that table; D and trimming were obtained from the DNA. The sample includes about 660,000 clones, with 74% observed a single time. Over 1.5% of the sample belongs to the ten largest clones.

Healthy HIV-negative adults with no recently reported acute infections or vaccinations were included as donors. Every donor was a Caucasian adult living in Nashville, Tennessee, USA. CD4+ T cells were enriched by magnetic negative selection; naive cells were then positively selected on CD45RA, and the negative fraction formed the memory subset. After blood collection by leukapheresis, PBMCs were isolated using Ficoll-Histopaque density gradient centrifugation and then cryopreserved in the vapor phase of liquid nitrogen. Analytical flow cytometry was used to check the purity and quantity of every magnetically sorted T cell population. Each sorted fraction had its genomic DNA isolated and then quantified by UV absorbance on a Nanodrop 2000c. As concerns this clone: The antigen this receptor binds is unknown. It has no much larger one-base neighbor in the sample; base qualities were not kept.

V loses 3 bases of germline sequence and J loses 4 bases, and the interval between the two ends is 12 bases. CDR3 length: 14 amino acids, cysteine to phenylalanine. The kept DNA is CDR3 alone, 42 bases in frame from the first base. Per the germline V gene (reference sequence), WNHNN is the CDR1 and SYGVQD is the CDR2. This TCR came from a woman in her 30s in good health. In this chain, TRBV10-1 is recombined with TRBJ2-5, and possibly TRBD2, on 5 matching bases. The sequenced sample consisted of memory CD4+ T cells sorted from blood. This specimen's cell subset or site label, interpreted: CD45RA-negative fraction. The DNA sequence is given as TGCGCCAGCAGTGAAGCCGGGATGGGAGAGACCCAGTACTTC. It encodes CASSEAGMGETQYF.